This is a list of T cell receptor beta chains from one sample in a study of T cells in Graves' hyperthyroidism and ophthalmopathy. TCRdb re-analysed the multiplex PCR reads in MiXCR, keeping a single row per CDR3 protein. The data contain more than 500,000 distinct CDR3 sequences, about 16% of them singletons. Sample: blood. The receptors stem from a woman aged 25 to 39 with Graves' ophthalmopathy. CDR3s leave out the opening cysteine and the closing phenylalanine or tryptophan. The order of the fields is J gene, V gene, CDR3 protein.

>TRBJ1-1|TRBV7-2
ASSKNRDTEAF
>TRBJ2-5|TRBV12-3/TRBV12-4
ASSPGTFQETQY
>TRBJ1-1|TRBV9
ASSVQGASTEAF
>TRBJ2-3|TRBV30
AAQQGRSPDTQY
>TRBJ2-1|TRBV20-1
SGGITPTLGEQF
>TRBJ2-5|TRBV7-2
ASSGVTSGRETQY
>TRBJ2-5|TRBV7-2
ASSAGSLKETQY
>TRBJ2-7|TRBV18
ASSTRVDEQY
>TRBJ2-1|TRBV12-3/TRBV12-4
ASNPASYNEQF
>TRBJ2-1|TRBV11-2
ASSLGASGRWNEQF
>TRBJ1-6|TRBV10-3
AISEVRDRVRNSPLH
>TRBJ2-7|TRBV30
ALGTFSYEQY
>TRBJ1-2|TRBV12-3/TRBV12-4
ASGSNYGYT
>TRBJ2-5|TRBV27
ASSLLVGSQETQY
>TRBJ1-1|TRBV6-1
ASKGWTVRNTEAF
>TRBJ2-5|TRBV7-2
ASSYQLAQSGREGETQY
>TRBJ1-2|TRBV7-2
ASSLANSLIYGYT
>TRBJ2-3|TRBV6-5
ASSYSYGSTDTQY
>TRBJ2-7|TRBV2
ASRSPRLYEQY
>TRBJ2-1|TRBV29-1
SALSSLRYNEQF
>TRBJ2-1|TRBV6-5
ASSYSGWSSYNEQF
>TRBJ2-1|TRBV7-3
ASSLIGWGREEDNEQF
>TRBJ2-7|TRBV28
ASNTFLGTSGSTLYEQY
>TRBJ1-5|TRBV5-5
ASSLITGSNQPQH
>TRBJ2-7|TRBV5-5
ASSRPGGYEQY
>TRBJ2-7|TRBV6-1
ASSPFPYPGTGGYEQY
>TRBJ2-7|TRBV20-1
SARDTSGSSYEQY
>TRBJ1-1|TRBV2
AGTGEVTEAF
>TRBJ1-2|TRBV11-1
ASSMNGQTANYGYT
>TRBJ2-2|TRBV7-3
ASGPSGLATGELF
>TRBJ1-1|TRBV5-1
ASSAAGEAF
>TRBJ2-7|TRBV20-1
SATRVTYEQY
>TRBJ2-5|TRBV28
ASSGGQGRKY
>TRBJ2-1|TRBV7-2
ASSSALAGVNEQF
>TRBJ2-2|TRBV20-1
SARDGDSNTGELF
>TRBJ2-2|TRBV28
ASKNGGTDTGELF
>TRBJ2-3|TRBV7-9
ASSPYGGSTDTQY
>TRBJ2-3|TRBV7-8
ASRIAGSTDTQY
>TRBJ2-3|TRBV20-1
SARDAVQGGADTQY
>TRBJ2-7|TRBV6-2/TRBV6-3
ASSSRDSHYEQY
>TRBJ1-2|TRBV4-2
ASSPPGQGAGNT
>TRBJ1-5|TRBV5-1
ASSLGQGATQPQH
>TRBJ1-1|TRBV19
ASSTLNREGAF
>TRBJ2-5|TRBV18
ASSPTDTTETQY
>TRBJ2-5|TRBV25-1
ASSEWSGRETQY
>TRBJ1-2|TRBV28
ASSAQGAGYGYT
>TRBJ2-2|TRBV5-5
ASSFIGAPGTGELF
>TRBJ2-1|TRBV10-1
ASSEWISSYNEQF
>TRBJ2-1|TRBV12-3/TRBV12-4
ASRTVDVEQF
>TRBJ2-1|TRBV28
ASSPAGERILQF
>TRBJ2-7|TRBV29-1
SVEETSGSWSYEQY
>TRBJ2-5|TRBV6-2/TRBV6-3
ANRNQETQY
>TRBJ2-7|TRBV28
ASGNRAYEQY
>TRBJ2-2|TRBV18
ASTLASGELF
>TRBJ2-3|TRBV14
ASSAGRRGLHTDTQY
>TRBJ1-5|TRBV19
ASSIVLRGRKNQPQH
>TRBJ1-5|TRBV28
ASSLDQGNQPQH
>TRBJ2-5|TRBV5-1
ASRSGTGRETQY
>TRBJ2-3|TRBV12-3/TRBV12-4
ASSLDKGHTQY
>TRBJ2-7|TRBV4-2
ASSPGLAGGSNEQY